This TCR beta chain comes out of a study of blood T cell repertoires in COVID-19. J lost 6 bases, V lost 3 bases, and 1 base had no gene match. The germline gives CDR1 LNHDA, CDR2 SQIVND (reference sequence). The CDR3 covers 13 residues. Assay used: immunoSEQ multiplex PCR; TCRdb lists only in-frame clones, some missing. This sample yields 200,000 to 250,000 clones, of which approximately 82% are seen a single time; roughly 2.9% belongs to the top ten. V is TRBV19 and J is TRBJ1-5, with 8 bases that match TRBD1. The source of this sequence is a man aged 50-60 years with active or convalescent COVID-19. Sequenced sample: peripheral blood. The CDR3 region is CASSIRGPQPQHF. The CDR3 DNA reads as TGTGCCAGTAGTATCAGGGGGCCTCAGCCCCAGCATTTT. Based on the CDR3 plus reference TRBV19 and TRBJ1-5, the full variable domain is DGGITQSPKYLFRKEGQNVTLSCEQNLNHDAMYWYRQDPGQGLRLIYYSQIVNDFQKGDIAEGYSVSREKKESFPLTVTSAQKNPTAFYLCASSIRGPQPQHFGDGTRLSIL.